These T cell receptor beta chains were read from a single sample in a study of neurological immune-mediated disorders. TCRdb itself ran the 5' RACE reads through MiXCR, one entry per CDR3 protein. Here the sample spans approximately 40,000 distinct CDR3 sequences, around 15% being singletons. What was sequenced was CD4+ T cells from blood. These receptor sequences come from a woman aged 55-75 years with HTLV-1-associated myelopathy (HAM/TSP). Each CDR3 is given without its conserved first and last residue.

v_call: TRBV4-2
cdr3_aa: ASSQDDLESWGGTEAF

v_call: TRBV20-1
cdr3_aa: SAPLGVGGASTDTQY

v_call: TRBV10-3
cdr3_aa: AISERGNTGELF

v_call: TRBV21-1
cdr3_aa: ASRTSIRANYGYT

v_call: TRBV6-5
cdr3_aa: ASSYQGWGGKNTEAF

v_call: TRBV5-1
cdr3_aa: ASSLLASSIYEQY

v_call: TRBV5-1
cdr3_aa: ASSRGQGDGNTIY

v_call: TRBV20-1
cdr3_aa: SLLLHGNYGYT

v_call: TRBV5-1
cdr3_aa: ASSLGDSGGLNSPLH

v_call: TRBV25-1
cdr3_aa: ASSITGTTHREQF

v_call: TRBV7-2
cdr3_aa: ASSLAPGVYQPQH

v_call: TRBV30
cdr3_aa: ACFLIGKAGELF

v_call: TRBV7-2
cdr3_aa: ASSLTGHSGNTIY

v_call: TRBV20-1
cdr3_aa: SALQGLHHGTEAF

v_call: TRBV25-1
cdr3_aa: ASRGGLRTQY

v_call: TRBV10-2
cdr3_aa: ASREFRTDQPQH

v_call: TRBV10-3
cdr3_aa: AISPGQGAGETQY

v_call: TRBV25-1
cdr3_aa: ASSEEGQYYNEQF

v_call: TRBV5-5
cdr3_aa: ASSLVGVPLH

v_call: TRBV9
cdr3_aa: ASSVAWTGGVWSGANVLT

v_call: TRBV6-2/TRBV6-3
cdr3_aa: ASTLPSVVGELF

v_call: TRBV5-5
cdr3_aa: ASSLEQGDSPLH

v_call: TRBV7-9
cdr3_aa: ASSFVTLTSGGADEQF

v_call: TRBV7-9
cdr3_aa: ASSSLAGVHQETQY

v_call: TRBV14
cdr3_aa: ASSLAMASGSEQF

v_call: TRBV20-1
cdr3_aa: SARDFSRGDYGYT

v_call: TRBV24-1
cdr3_aa: ATSDSGDDYT

v_call: TRBV5-1
cdr3_aa: ASSPGLAGGLPDTQY

v_call: TRBV20-1
cdr3_aa: SARDASAGHRNTIY

v_call: TRBV5-1
cdr3_aa: ANSLGTGVYNERF

v_call: TRBV6-6
cdr3_aa: ASTGTGYNEQF

v_call: TRBV10-3
cdr3_aa: AISEIDKNQPQH

v_call: TRBV20-1
cdr3_aa: SATSRASGSYEQY

v_call: TRBV20-1
cdr3_aa: GCEGHPNTEAF

v_call: TRBV9
cdr3_aa: ASSAGLTPLKETQY

v_call: TRBV5-1
cdr3_aa: ASSLDIWGTSQYNEQF

v_call: TRBV20-1
cdr3_aa: SASNRARTNEKLF

v_call: TRBV5-1
cdr3_aa: ASSLGLGETTAF

v_call: TRBV20-1
cdr3_aa: SATSGGISTDTQY

v_call: TRBV6-5
cdr3_aa: ASKWDWGREQF

v_call: TRBV5-1
cdr3_aa: ASSFEGSGTDGYT

v_call: TRBV20-1
cdr3_aa: SARPRGNYGYT